Detailed here is one T cell receptor (beta chain). Per the original methods: It was from reference gene primer amplification that nucleated cell counts were estimated. Here immunoSEQ multiplex PCR was the method, and the copy in TCRdb shows in-frame clones only, minus some. Clonal size and the V and J genes are those of that table, whereas D and trimming came from the DNA. The repertoire holds 300,000 to 400,000 clones, 65% to 90% seen once, with around 4.4% in the top ten. The sample is drawn from a study of blood T cell repertoires in COVID-19. Recruitment covered about 26 US areas and drew participants whose ages spanned about 18 to 95 years. V lost 6 bases to trimming and J lost 8 bases; unmatched junction nucleotides: 10. CDR3 length: 14 residues. Germline CDR1 SGHRS, CDR2 YFSETQ.

This clonotype originated in a woman aged 35 to 49 with acute COVID-19. The rearrangement links TRBV5-1 to TRBJ1-4, with TRBD1 matching 7 bases. Material for sequencing was PBMCs or T cells enriched from blood (not recorded which). The CDR3 sequence is CASKPGTEHEKLFF. The CDR3 nucleotides read TGCGCCAGCAAACCCGGGACAGAGCACGAAAAACTGTTTTTT.